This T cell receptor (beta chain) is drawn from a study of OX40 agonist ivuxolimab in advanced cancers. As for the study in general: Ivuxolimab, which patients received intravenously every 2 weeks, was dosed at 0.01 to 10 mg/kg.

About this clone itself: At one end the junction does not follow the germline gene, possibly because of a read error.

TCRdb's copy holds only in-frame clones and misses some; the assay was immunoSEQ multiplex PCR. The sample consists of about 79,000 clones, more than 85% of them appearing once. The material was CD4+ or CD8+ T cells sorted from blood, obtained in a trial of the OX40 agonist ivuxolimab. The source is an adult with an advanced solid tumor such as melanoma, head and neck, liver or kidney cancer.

The CDR3 sequence: CASGDPADQPQHF. CDR3 coding DNA: TGCGCCAGCGGTGACCCGGCCGATCAGCCCCAGCATTTT. The V gene is TRBV10-2, the J gene TRBJ1-5; no firm D call. The germline CDR1 and CDR2 sequences are WSHSY and SAAADI. The CDR3 covers 13 residues.